This T cell receptor beta chain was recovered during a study of beta chain features in type 1 diabetes. A note on this clone: The antigen remains undetermined.

The CDR3 is made up of 11 amino acids. Per the germline V gene, CDR1 is SGHDT and CDR2 is YYEEEE. The V end was cut by 4 bases, the J end by 3 bases, with 4 bases between. Staining for CD45RO/CCR7/CD25/CD127/CD95/CD27 allowed sorting of CD4+ naive, central memory, regulatory and stem cell-like memory cells. What was sequenced were expressed TCRB transcripts, since all of the isolated RNA had been reverse transcribed. The average read count of naive, central memory and regulatory T cell samples was approximately 3.5 million. The data were produced by immunoSEQ multiplex PCR, yet TCRdb's version contains in-frame clones alone and is incomplete. The sample holds 400,000 to 500,000 clones; around 13% are singletons and the top ten take less than 0.04%. Overall study results and limits: Highly expressing activated T cells could be over-counted with a cDNA template.

The sample consisted of naive CD4+ T cells from blood. The chain carries TRBV5-6 and TRBJ2-5; D unresolved. This receptor was identified in a young man in good health. Written as DNA, the CDR3 is TGTGCCAGCAGCAAAAAAGAGACCCAGTACTTC. This sequence encodes CASSKKETQYF.